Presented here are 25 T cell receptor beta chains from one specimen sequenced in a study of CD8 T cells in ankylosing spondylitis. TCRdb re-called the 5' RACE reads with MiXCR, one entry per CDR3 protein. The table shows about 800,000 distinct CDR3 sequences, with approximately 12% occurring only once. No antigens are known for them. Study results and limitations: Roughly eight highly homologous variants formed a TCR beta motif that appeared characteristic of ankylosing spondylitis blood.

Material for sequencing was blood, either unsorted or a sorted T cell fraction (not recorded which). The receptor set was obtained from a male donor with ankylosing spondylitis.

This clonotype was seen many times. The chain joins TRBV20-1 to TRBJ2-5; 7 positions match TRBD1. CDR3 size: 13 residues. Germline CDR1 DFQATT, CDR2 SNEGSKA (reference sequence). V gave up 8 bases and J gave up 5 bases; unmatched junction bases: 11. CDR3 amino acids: CSPGQPVLETQYF. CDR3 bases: TGCAGTCCGGGACAGCCGGTTCTGGAGACCCAGTACTTC.

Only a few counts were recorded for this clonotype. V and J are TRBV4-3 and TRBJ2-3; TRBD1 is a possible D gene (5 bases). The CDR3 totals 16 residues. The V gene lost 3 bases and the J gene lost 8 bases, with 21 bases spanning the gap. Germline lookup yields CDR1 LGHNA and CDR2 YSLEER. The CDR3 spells CASSQSAGPRRGTQYF. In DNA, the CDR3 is TGCGCCAGCAGCCAGAGTGCCGGGCCAAGAAGGGGTACGCAGTATTTT.

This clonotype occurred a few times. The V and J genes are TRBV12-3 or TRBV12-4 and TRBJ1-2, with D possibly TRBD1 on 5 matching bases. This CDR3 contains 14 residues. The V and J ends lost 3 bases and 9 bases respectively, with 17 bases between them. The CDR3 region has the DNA TGTGCCAGCAGTTTTTTACAGGCCTCTGGTAGCTACACCTTC. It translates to CASSFLQASGSYTF.

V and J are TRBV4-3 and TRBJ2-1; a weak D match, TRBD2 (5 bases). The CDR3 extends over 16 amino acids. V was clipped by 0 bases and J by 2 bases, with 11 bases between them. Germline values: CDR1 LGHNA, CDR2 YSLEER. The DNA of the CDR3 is TGCGCCAGCAGCCAAGATGCGGGCATCACCTACAATGAGCAGTTCTTC. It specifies CASSQDAGITYNEQFF.

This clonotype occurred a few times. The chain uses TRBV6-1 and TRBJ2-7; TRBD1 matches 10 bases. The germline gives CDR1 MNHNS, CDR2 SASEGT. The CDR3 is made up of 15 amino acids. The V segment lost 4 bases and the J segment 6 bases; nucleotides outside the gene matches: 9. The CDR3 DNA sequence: TGTGCCAGCAGTGTATGGGACAGGGGAGGTCTCGAGCAGTACTTC. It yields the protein CASSVWDRGGLEQYF.

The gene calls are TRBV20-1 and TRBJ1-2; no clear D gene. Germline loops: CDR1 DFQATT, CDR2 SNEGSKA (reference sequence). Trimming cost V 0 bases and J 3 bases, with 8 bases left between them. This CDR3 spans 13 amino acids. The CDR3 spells CSARDGRHYGYTF. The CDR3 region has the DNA TGCAGTGCTAGAGATGGCAGACACTATGGCTACACCTTC.

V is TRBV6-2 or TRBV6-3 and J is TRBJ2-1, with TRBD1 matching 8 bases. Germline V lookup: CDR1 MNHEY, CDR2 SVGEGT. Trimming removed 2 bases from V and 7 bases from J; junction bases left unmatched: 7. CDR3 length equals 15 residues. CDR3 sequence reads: CASSYPRQGRNEQFF. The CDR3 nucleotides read TGTGCCAGCAGTTACCCCCGACAGGGGAGGAATGAGCAGTTCTTC.

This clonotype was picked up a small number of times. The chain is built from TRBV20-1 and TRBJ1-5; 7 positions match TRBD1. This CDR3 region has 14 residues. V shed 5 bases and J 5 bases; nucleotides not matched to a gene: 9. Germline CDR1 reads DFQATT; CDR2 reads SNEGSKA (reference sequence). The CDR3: CSASPDRAHQPQHF. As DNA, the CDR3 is TGCAGTGCTTCACCCGACAGGGCTCATCAGCCCCAGCATTTT.

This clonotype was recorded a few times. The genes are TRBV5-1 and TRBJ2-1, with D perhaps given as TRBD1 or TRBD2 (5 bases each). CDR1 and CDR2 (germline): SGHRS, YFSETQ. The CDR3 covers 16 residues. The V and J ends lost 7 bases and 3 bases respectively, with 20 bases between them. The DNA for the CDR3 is TGCGCCAGCCGTCTGAGGGACCGCCGTGGCTACAATGAGCAGTTCTTC. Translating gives CASRLRDRRGYNEQFF.

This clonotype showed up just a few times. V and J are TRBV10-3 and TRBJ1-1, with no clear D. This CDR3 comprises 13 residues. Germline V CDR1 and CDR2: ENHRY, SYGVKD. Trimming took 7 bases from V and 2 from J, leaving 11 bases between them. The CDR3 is CAIKNRANTEAFF. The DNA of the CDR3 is TGTGCCATCAAGAACAGAGCTAACACTGAAGCTTTCTTT.

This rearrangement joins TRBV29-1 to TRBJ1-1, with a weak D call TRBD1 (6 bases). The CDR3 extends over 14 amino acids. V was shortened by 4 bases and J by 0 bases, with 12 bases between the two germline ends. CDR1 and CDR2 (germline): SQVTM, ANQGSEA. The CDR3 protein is CSVARDNMNTEAFF. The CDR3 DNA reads TGCAGCGTTGCCAGGGACAACATGAACACTGAAGCTTTCTTT. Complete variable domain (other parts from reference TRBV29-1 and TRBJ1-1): SAVISQKPSRDICQRGTSLTIQCQVDSQVTMMFWYRQQPGQSLTLIATANQGSEATYESGFVIDKFPISRPNLTFSTLTVSNMSPEDSSIYLCSVARDNMNTEAFFGQGTRLTVV.

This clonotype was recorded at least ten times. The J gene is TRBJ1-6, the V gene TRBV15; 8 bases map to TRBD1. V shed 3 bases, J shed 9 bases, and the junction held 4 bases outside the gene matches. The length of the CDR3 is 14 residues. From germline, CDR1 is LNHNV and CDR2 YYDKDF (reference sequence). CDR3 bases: TGTGCCACCAGCAGTGGACAGGGAGGTTCACCCCTCCACTTT. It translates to CATSSGQGGSPLHF.

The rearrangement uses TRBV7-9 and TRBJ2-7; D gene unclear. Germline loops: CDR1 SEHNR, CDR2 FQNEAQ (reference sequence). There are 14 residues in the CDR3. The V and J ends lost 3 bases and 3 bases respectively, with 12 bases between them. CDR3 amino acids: CASSFQSAYYEQYF. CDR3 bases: TGTGCCAGCAGCTTCCAGTCAGCTTACTACGAGCAGTACTTC.

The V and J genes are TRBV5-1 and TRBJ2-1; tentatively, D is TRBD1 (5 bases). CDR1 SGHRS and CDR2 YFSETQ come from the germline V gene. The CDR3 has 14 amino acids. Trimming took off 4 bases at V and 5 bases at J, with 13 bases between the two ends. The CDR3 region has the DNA TGCGCCAGCAGCCTACAGGTAGGCAACAATGAGCAGTTCTTC. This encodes CASSLQVGNNEQFF.

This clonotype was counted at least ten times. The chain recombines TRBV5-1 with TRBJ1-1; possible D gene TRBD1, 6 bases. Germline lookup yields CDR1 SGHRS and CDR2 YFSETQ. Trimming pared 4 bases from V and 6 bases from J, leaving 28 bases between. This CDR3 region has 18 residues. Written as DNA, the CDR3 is TGCGCCAGCAGCGCCGGACCGGAATGGGGGCGTTCAGGGGCTGAAGCTTTCTTT. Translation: CASSAGPEWGRSGAEAFF.

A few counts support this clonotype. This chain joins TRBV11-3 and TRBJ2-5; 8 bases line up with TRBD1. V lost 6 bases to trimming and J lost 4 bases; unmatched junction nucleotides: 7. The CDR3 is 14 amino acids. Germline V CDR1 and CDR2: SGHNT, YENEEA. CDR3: CASSRTGPGETQYF. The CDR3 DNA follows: TGTGCCAGCAGTCGGACAGGGCCGGGAGAGACCCAGTACTTC.

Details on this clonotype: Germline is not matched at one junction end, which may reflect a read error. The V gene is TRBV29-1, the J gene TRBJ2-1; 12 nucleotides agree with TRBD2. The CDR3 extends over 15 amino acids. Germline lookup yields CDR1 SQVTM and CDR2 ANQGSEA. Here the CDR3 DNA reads TGCAGCGTGGAAGGACTAGCGGGGATGTGGAATGAGCAGTTCTTC. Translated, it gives CSVEGLAGMWNEQFF.

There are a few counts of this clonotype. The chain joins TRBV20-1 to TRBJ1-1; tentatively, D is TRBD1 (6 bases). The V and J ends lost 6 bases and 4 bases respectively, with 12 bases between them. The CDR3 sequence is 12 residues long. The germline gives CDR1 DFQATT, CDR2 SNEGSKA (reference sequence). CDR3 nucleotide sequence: TGCAGTGCAACAGGGAATCCCACTGAAGCTTTCTTT. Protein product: CSATGNPTEAFF.

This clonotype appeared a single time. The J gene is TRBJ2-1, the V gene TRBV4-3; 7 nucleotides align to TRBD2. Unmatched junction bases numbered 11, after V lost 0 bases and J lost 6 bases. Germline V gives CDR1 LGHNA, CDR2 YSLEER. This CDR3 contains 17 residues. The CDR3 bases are TGCGCCAGCAGCCAAGATTTGATGCGCGGGAGCCCCAATGAGCAGTTCTTC. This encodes CASSQDLMRGSPNEQFF.

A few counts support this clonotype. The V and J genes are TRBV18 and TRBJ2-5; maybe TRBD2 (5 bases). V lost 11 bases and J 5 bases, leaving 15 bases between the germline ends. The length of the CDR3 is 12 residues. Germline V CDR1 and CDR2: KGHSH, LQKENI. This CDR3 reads CASRELRETQYF. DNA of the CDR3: TGTGCCTCAAGGGAGTTGAGGGAGACCCAGTACTTC. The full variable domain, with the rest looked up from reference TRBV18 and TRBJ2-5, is NAGVMQNPRHLVRRRGQEARLRCSPMKGHSHVYWYRQLPEEGLKFMVYLQKENIIDESGMPKERFSAEFPKEGPSILRIQQVVRGDSAAYFCASRELRETQYFGPGTRLLVL.

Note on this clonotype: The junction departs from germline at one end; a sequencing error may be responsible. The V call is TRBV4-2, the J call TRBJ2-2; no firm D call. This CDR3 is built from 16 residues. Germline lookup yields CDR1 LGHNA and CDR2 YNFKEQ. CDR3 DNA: TGTGCCATCAGCCCCGGGCCGTACCGAAACACCGGGGAGCTGTTTTTT. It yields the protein CAISPGPYRNTGELFF.

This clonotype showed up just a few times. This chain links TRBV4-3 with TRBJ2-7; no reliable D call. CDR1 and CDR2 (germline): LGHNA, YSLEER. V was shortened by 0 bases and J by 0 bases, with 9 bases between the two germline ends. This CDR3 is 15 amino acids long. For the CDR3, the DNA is TGCGCCAGCAGCCAAGAGAGGTGGAGCTCCTACGAGCAGTACTTC. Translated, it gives CASSQERWSSYEQYF.

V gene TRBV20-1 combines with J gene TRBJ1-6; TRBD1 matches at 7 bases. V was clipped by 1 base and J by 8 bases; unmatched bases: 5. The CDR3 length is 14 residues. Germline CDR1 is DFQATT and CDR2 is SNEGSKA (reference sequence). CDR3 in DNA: TGCAGTGCTAGAGTGACAGGGCGGGATTCACCCCTCCACTTT. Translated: CSARVTGRDSPLHF.

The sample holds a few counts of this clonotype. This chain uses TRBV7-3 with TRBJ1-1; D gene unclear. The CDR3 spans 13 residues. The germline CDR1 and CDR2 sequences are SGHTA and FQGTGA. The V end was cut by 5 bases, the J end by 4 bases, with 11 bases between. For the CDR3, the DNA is TGTGCCAGCAGCATCCGGCGGGGCACTGAAGCTTTCTTT. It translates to CASSIRRGTEAFF.

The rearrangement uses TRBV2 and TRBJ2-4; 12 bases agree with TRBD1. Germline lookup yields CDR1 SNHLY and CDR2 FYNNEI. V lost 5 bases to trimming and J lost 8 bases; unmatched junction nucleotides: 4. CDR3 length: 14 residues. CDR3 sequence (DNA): TGTGCCAGCAGTCGGGACAGGGGGCGAGACATTCAGTACTTC. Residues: CASSRDRGRDIQYF.